This entry is about one TCR beta chain. This sample is part of a study of blood T cell repertoires in COVID-19. Across the study: From T cells, B-cell-depleted T cells, or PBMCs came the material, which was cDNA or gDNA.

This CDR3 has 15 amino acids. Some clones are missing from TCRdb's copy, which holds only in-frame ones; the method was immunoSEQ multiplex PCR. The data show about 110,000 clones, just over 85% seen once. Sequencing input: peripheral blood. This chain links TRBV21-1 with TRBJ1-3; TRBD1 is the table's D call, not checked against the DNA. TRBV21-1 is a pseudogene segment. The TCR comes from a human donor in a cohort sampled during active COVID-19. In DNA, the CDR3 is TGTGCCAGCAGCGTTCAGGGGGAGTCTGGAAACACCATATATTTT. Translating it yields CASSVQGESGNTIYF.